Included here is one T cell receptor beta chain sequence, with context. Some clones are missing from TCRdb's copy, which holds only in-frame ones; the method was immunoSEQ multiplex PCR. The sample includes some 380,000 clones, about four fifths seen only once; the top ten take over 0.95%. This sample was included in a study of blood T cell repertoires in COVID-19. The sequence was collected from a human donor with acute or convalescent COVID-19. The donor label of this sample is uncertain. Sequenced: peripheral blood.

CDR3 in DNA: TGTGCCAGCAGCTTACAGGGTGTATCAACAGATACGCAGTATTTT. It codes for CASSLQGVSTDTQYF. The chain has TRBV7-9 and TRBJ2-3; a possible D gene is TRBD1 (5 bases). CDR3 size: 15 residues. Deletions cut 2 bases from V and 3 bases from J, with 12 bases between. Germline CDR1 reads SEHNR; CDR2 reads FQNEAQ (reference sequence).